Shown below are 2 T cell receptor beta chains from a single sample sequenced in a study of PD-1 blockade in classical Hodgkin lymphoma. Time point here: cycle 4 day 1 (C4D1), after five to seven weeks of nivolumab. Each of the patients experienced relapse following autologous stem cell transplantation, and their brentuximab vedotin exposure differed. The table came from immunoSEQ multiplex PCR; TCRdb's copy has only in-frame clones and leaves some out. Of more than 75,000 clones listed, around 93% were seen once; the top ten hold roughly 2%. Source: peripheral blood mononuclear cells (PBMCs), taken before the fourth cycle of nivolumab. The receptors stem from a human donor with classical Hodgkin lymphoma.

The chain uses TRBV7-3 and TRBJ2-1, with TRBD2 identical over 9 bases. The junction had 5 bases not matched to a gene; V was cut back by 5 bases and J by 9 bases. The CDR3 covers 13 residues. Germline V lookup: CDR1 SGHTA, CDR2 FQGTGA. The CDR3 loop reads CASSLSGSGEQFF. The CDR3 region has the DNA TGTGCCAGCAGCCTTAGCGGGAGCGGTGAGCAGTTCTTC.

The J gene is TRBJ2-2, the V gene TRBV5-4, with D possibly TRBD2 on 5 matching bases. The CDR3 loop spans 15 amino acids. V was pared by 2 bases and J by 0 bases, with 8 bases between. Germline V gives CDR1 SGHNT, CDR2 YYREEE (reference sequence). The CDR3 is CASSFAEANTGELFF. The CDR3 coding sequence is TGTGCCAGCAGCTTCGCGGAGGCGAACACCGGGGAGCTGTTTTTT.